This TCR beta chain was sequenced in a study of T-cell reconstitution after alpha-beta-depleted transplantation in children (dated by TCRdb to 2016 to 2017). In the study overall: The study quantitatively tracked T-cell immune reconstitution after TCRalphabeta/CD19-depleted allogeneic hematopoietic cell transplantation in children using TCR repertoire profiling. Beyond this particular receptor, the publication reports: Over the following months the frequencies of hyperexpanded clones went down, and after one year T-cell counts and TCRbeta diversity were mostly credited to newly produced T cells. The apparently early recovery of alphabetaT-cell counts about two months after transplant reportedly depended on only several hundred rapidly expanded clones that came from non-depleted graft cells. In some patients, high TCRbeta diversity at day 60 was attributed to recipient T cells and intrathymic progenitors that had survived conditioning.

With respect to this clonotype: Its antigen remains unidentified. No much larger clone is present one base from it, and per-base qualities are unavailable.

Library preparation employed PCR. The sequencer listed for this sample is Illumina HiSeq 2500. Molecular barcoding was employed in the preparation of TCR libraries, with unique molecular identifiers being used to normalize TCRbeta repertoire quantification. TCRdb passed the public sequencing reads through fastp at Q25 and MiXCR, retaining productive beta sequences. Rows matching on CDR3 protein sequence are summarized as one entry with the most common DNA and genes. A total of 300,000 to 350,000 distinct CDR3 sequences appear in this sample, about 17% of them only once. Roughly 40% of the sample is taken by the ten largest. Read against the paper, the sample's treatment or condition label means: allogeneic hematopoietic cell transplantation with graft depleted of TCRalphabeta T cells and CD19 B cells. The children who served as transplant recipients had been given grafts of TCRalphabeta/CD19-depleted allogeneic hematopoietic cells.

Taken from cysteine to phenylalanine, the CDR3 has 13 residues. Left in the record is the CDR3 DNA by itself, 39 bases read in frame from the first base. Taken from the germline V gene (reference sequence), the CDR1 and CDR2 loops are GTSNPN and SVGIG. V lost 4 bases and J lost 1 base, and the count of bases not matched to a germline gene is 3. This TCR came from a male patient between 2 and 9 years old who had a stem cell transplant for acute lymphoblastic leukemia, so the T cells may come from the graft donor. The specimen was PBMCs, mostly from graft donor cells, collected 360 days after TCRalphabeta/CD19-depleted stem cell transplant. This chain is built from TRBV30 and TRBJ2-7; TRBD1 lines up with 8 middle nucleotides. The bases are TGTGCCTGGAACCGGGACAGGTCCTACGAGCAGTACTTC. Its protein reads: CAWNRDRSYEQYF.